Below are 19 T cell receptor beta chains sequenced from a single sample in a study of T cells in Graves' hyperthyroidism and ophthalmopathy. Amplified TCR beta CDR3 regions derived from RNA transcripts. HTBI primers were employed in a first-round RT-PCR of the TCR CDR3. TCRdb re-called the multiplex PCR reads with MiXCR, one entry per CDR3 protein. Of about 540,000 distinct CDR3 sequences listed, 35% to 55% are singletons. Specimen: peripheral blood or thyroid tissue (not recorded which). These TCRs come from a woman under 30 with Graves' hyperthyroidism.

V usage is TRBV30 and J usage is TRBJ1-2, with 7 bases matching TRBD1. The CDR3 runs 13 residues. V trimming: 1 base; J trimming: 4 bases; junction bases outside the gene matches: 3. Per the germline V gene, CDR1 is GTSNPN and CDR2 is SVGIG (reference sequence). CDR3 residues: CAWSAGQIYGYTF. CDR3 sequence (DNA): TGTGCCTGGAGTGCGGGACAGATCTATGGCTACACCTTC.

The gene calls are TRBV16 and TRBJ2-5; 7 bases agree with TRBD1. CDR3 length: 14 amino acids. Germline V gene sequence: CDR1 KGHSY, CDR2 FQNENV. V lost 4 bases and J lost 3; bases outside the gene matches: 5. CDR3 DNA sequence: TGTGCCAGCAGCCCTGGGACAGCCAAAGAGACCCAGTACTTC. Translation: CASSPGTAKETQYF. Using reference TRBV16 and TRBJ2-5 for the parts outside the CDR3, the full variable domain is GEEVAQTPKHLVRGEGQKAKLYCAPIKGHSYVFWYQQVLKNEFKFLISFQNENVFDETGMPKERFSAKCLPNSPCSLEIQATKLEDSAVYFCASSPGTAKETQYFGPGTRLLVL.

This clonotype was counted between two and nine times. This sequence joins TRBV7-2 and TRBJ2-7; D is unclear. The CDR3 has 13 residues. Germline V lookup: CDR1 SGHTA, CDR2 FQGNSA. V was cut by 3 bases and J by 4 bases, with 10 bases left in between. The CDR3 loop is CASSLSHGYEQYF. The CDR3 DNA is TGTGCCAGCAGCTTGTCACACGGTTACGAGCAGTACTTC. Supplemented by reference TRBV7-2 and TRBJ2-7, the full variable domain reads GAGVSQSPSNKVTEKGKDVELRCDPISGHTALYWYRQSLGQGLEFLIYFQGNSAPDKSGLPSDRFSAERTGGSVSTLTIQRTQQEDSAVYLCASSLSHGYEQYFGPGTRLTVT.

The sample holds many counts of this clonotype. The chain has TRBV15 and TRBJ2-7; unclear D gene. Per germline, CDR1 LNHNV and CDR2 YYDKDF (reference sequence). Trimming removed 0 bases at V and 6 bases at J, with 9 bases between. CDR3 size: 13 residues. The CDR3 DNA is TGTGCCACCAGCAGAGAGCCGTTAGGCGAGCAGTACTTC. Protein sequence: CATSREPLGEQYF.

This clonotype appeared once. The V call is TRBV25-1, the J call TRBJ1-2, with 7 bases lining up with TRBD1. The V gene end was trimmed by 2 bases and the J gene end by 12 bases; junction bases not matched to a gene: 12. Germline lookup yields CDR1 MGHDK and CDR2 SYGVNS. The CDR3 extends over 14 amino acids. This CDR3 is CASSEEQGNRGHTF. CDR3 bases: TGTGCCAGCAGTGAAGAACAGGGGAATCGAGGCCACACCTTC.

This clonotype has a handful of counts. V usage is TRBV2 and J usage is TRBJ1-5; D is unresolved. The CDR3 contains 15 residues. Germline assignment: CDR1 SNHLY and CDR2 FYNNEI. Trimming removed 6 bases at V and 1 base at J, with 13 bases between. The CDR3 loop is CASRPSVASNQPQHF. The CDR3 DNA sequence: TGTGCCAGCAGGCCGTCGGTAGCAAGCAATCAGCCCCAGCATTTT.

J is TRBJ1-2 and V is TRBV25-1; maybe TRBD1 (5 bases). Trimming took off 2 bases at V and 6 bases at J, with 13 bases between the two ends. The CDR3 runs to 14 residues. Germline-derived CDR1 and CDR2 are MGHDK and SYGVNS. CDR3 loop: CASSEPGTINGYTF. DNA of the CDR3: TGTGCCAGCAGTGAACCCGGGACGATCAATGGCTACACCTTC.

This clonotype appeared many times. The chain uses TRBV29-1 and TRBJ1-2; TRBD1 is a possible D gene (5 bases). Germline V gene sequence: CDR1 SQVTM, CDR2 ANQGSEA. The CDR3 extends over 15 amino acids. With 3 bases removed from V and 1 base from J, the gap between germline ends came to 15 bases. The CDR3 nucleotides are TGCAGCGTTGAGGGACTGGGAGCTCATAACTATGGCTACACCTTC. Translated: CSVEGLGAHNYGYTF.

Many counts were recorded for this clonotype. The CDR3 DNA reads TGTGCCACCAGCAGAGGACAGACAATGAACACTGAAGCTTTCTTT. Translated, it gives CATSRGQTMNTEAFF. The genes are TRBV15 and TRBJ1-1, with a tentative D call TRBD1 (5 bases). The germline V gene encodes CDR1 LNHNV and CDR2 YYDKDF (reference sequence). There are 15 residues in the CDR3. Trimming cost V 1 base and J 0 bases, with 9 bases left between them.

This clonotype turned up a few times. The J gene is TRBJ1-4, the V gene TRBV19; D not resolved. The length of the CDR3 is 14 residues. The V end lost 5 bases, the J end lost 0 bases, and 7 bases lay between the germline ends. CDR1 LNHDA and CDR2 SQIVND come from the germline V gene (reference sequence). The CDR3 sequence is CASSVQATNEKLFF. In DNA, the CDR3 is TGTGCCAGTAGTGTCCAAGCAACTAATGAAAAACTGTTTTTT. Full variable domain (rest looked up from reference TRBV19 and TRBJ1-4): DGGITQSPKYLFRKEGQNVTLSCEQNLNHDAMYWYRQDPGQGLRLIYYSQIVNDFQKGDIAEGYSVSREKKESFPLTVTSAQKNPTAFYLCASSVQATNEKLFFGSGTQLSVL.

On this clonotype itself: A single base separates this from a much larger clone, so it may be a read error. The rearrangement links TRBV2 to TRBJ2-5, with 7 bases matching TRBD1. Unmatched junction bases numbered 7, after V lost 4 bases and J lost 5 bases. Germline V gene data show CDR1 as SNHLY and CDR2 as FYNNEI. The CDR3 length is 14 residues. In DNA, the CDR3 is TGTGCCAGCAGTGCTAGGGGGCTGTGGGAGACCCAGTACTTC. It translates to CASSARGLWETQYF.

This clonotype showed up just a few times. The chain uses TRBV7-9 and TRBJ1-1; unclear D gene. Trimming shortened V by 5 bases and J by 11 bases, and 15 bases separated the two germline ends. Germline CDR1 is SEHNR and CDR2 is FQNEAQ (reference sequence). The CDR3 has 12 amino acids. CDR3 protein: CASSRGPEGAFF. The CDR3 DNA reads as TGTGCCAGCAGCCGTGGGCCTGAAGGGGCTTTCTTT.

The rearrangement uses TRBV7-9 and TRBJ2-5, with a possible D match to TRBD2 (5 bases). Germline loops: CDR1 SEHNR, CDR2 FQNEAQ (reference sequence). The CDR3 is made up of 14 amino acids. Deletions cut 5 bases from V and 5 bases from J, with 15 bases between. CDR3 loop: CASSPGSWEETQYF. Written as DNA, the CDR3 is TGTGCCAGCAGCCCCGGGTCCTGGGAGGAGACCCAGTACTTC.

This clonotype was detected only a few times. The chain combines TRBV20-1 with TRBJ1-2; weak D call: TRBD1 (6 bases). The CDR3 totals 11 residues. CDR1 is DFQATT and CDR2 is SNEGSKA in the germline V gene (reference sequence). V was trimmed by 6 bases and J by 8 bases, leaving 13 bases between them. The CDR3 sequence: CSASRGLGYTF. DNA for the CDR3: TGCAGTGCCTCCAGGGGATTAGGCTACACCTTC.

This clonotype was detected once. The V gene is TRBV29-1, the J gene TRBJ2-7, with 13 positions matching TRBD2. Germline values: CDR1 SQVTM, CDR2 ANQGSEA. The CDR3 loop spans 13 amino acids. The V gene end was trimmed by 8 bases and the J gene end by 2 bases; junction bases not matched to a gene: 3. This CDR3 reads CSHGTSGTYEQYF. The CDR3 region has the DNA TGCAGCCATGGGACTAGCGGGACCTACGAGCAGTACTTC.

The chain is built from TRBV7-2 and TRBJ2-3; no clear D gene. Per the germline V gene, CDR1 is SGHTA and CDR2 is FQGNSA. With 6 bases removed from V and 4 bases from J, the gap between germline ends came to 5 bases. This CDR3 has 11 residues. CDR3 protein: CASSNPDTQYF. DNA of the CDR3: TGTGCCAGCAGTAATCCAGATACGCAGTATTTT. Full variable domain (outside the CDR3, taken from reference TRBV7-2 and TRBJ2-3): GAGVSQSPSNKVTEKGKDVELRCDPISGHTALYWYRQSLGQGLEFLIYFQGNSAPDKSGLPSDRFSAERTGGSVSTLTIQRTQQEDSAVYLCASSNPDTQYFGPGTRLTVL.

This clonotype was recorded at least ten times. The chain employs TRBV2 and TRBJ1-1; D is uncertain. This CDR3 comprises 15 residues. V lost 3 bases and J 3 bases, leaving 14 bases between the germline ends. Germline CDR1 reads SNHLY; CDR2 reads FYNNEI. This CDR3 reads CASSDPLRAHTEAFF. In nucleotides, the CDR3 is TGTGCCAGCAGTGATCCGTTGAGGGCCCACACTGAAGCTTTCTTT.

In regard to this clonotype: A much larger clone lies one base from this, so it may be a read error. The chain combines TRBV5-6 with TRBJ2-5; no clear D gene. Per the germline V gene, CDR1 is SGHDT and CDR2 is YYEEEE. Trimming took 4 bases from V and 4 from J, leaving 8 bases between them. The CDR3 covers 12 residues. The DNA of the CDR3 is TGTGCCAGCAGCGGGTTAACAGAGACCCAGTACTTC. The encoded protein is CASSGLTETQYF.

This clonotype was seen many times. This chain connects TRBV29-1 to TRBJ1-1; no definite D call. CDR3 length equals 12 residues. Germline-derived CDR1 and CDR2 are SQVTM and ANQGSEA. Trimming took 3 bases from V and 1 from J, leaving 6 bases between them. This CDR3 reads CSVDGKNTEAFF. The CDR3 region has the DNA TGCAGCGTTGACGGGAAGAACACTGAAGCTTTCTTT.